The 14 T cell receptor beta chains below all came from one sample that was sequenced in a study of cytomegalovirus exposure and HLA in healthy donors. Measured with immunoSEQ multiplex PCR; TCRdb has only the in-frame clones, and not every one. The table shows some 150,000 clones, with about 83% occurring only once. The sample was PBMCs. The receptors were gathered from a woman aged 25 to 39 in good health and CMV-seronegative.

This clone came up once. This chain uses TRBV2 with TRBJ2-1; 8 nucleotides agree with TRBD2. This CDR3 spans 15 amino acids. Germline V gives CDR1 SNHLY, CDR2 FYNNEI. J was trimmed by 6 bases and V by 7 bases; bases with no gene match: 11. The CDR3 DNA reads as TGTGCCAGCAAAGGACGGGGGGGGCCGACCAATGAGCAGTTCTTC. The encoded protein is CASKGRGGPTNEQFF.

This clone showed up just a few times. This rearrangement joins TRBV27 to TRBJ2-2; unclear D gene. The CDR3 is 12 amino acids. Germline V gives CDR1 MNHEY, CDR2 SMNVEV (reference sequence). V was trimmed by 1 base and J by 9 bases, leaving 6 bases between them. The CDR3 DNA is TGTGCCAGCAGTTTATTAGTATGGGAGCTGTTTTTT. It specifies CASSLLVWELFF.

V is TRBV4-1 and J is TRBJ1-2, with D perhaps TRBD1 (5 bases). The germline V gene has CDR1 MGHRA and CDR2 YSYEKL. The CDR3 sequence is 17 residues long. Trimming cost V 0 bases and J 4 bases, with 18 bases left between them. The CDR3 nucleotides read TGCGCCAGCAGCCAAGACCAAGGGGCCCCCTCGCGCTATGGCTACACCTTC. Translation gives CASSQDQGAPSRYGYTF.

For the CDR3, the DNA is TGTGCCAGCTCCCCCGGCGTGGGTCTAGGATATGGCTACACCTTC. Amino acids: CASSPGVGLGYGYTF. The V and J genes are TRBV6-1 and TRBJ1-2, with D uncertain. This CDR3 has 15 residues. V was trimmed by 8 bases and J by 5 bases, leaving 21 bases between them. Germline V CDR1 and CDR2: MNHNS, SASEGT.

The gene calls are TRBV18 and TRBJ1-2; TRBD1 matches 7 bases. The CDR3 loop spans 15 amino acids. Germline V lookup: CDR1 KGHSH, CDR2 LQKENI. V dropped 6 bases and J dropped 8; count of bases not matched to a gene: 15. Written as DNA, the CDR3 is TGTGCCAGCTCGCCCGGAAGAGACAGGGAGTGGGGCTACACCTTC. Residues: CASSPGRDREWGYTF.

J is TRBJ2-5 and V is TRBV15; TRBD1 agrees at 7 bases. CDR3 length equals 14 residues. CDR1 and CDR2 (germline): LNHNV, YYDKDF (reference sequence). The J segment lost 3 bases and the V segment lost 6 bases, leaving 7 bases of the junction unmatched. CDR3 loop: CATRGGQIEETQYF. For the CDR3, the DNA is TGTGCCACCAGAGGGGGACAGATAGAAGAGACCCAGTACTTC.

The chain recombines TRBV23-1 with TRBJ1-2, with no clear D. TRBV23-1 is an open reading frame whose function is uncertain. V lost 6 bases to trimming and J lost 3 bases, with 11 bases between them. CDR3 size: 13 residues. DNA of the CDR3: TGCGCCAGCAGCCACAGAGTACACTATGGCTACACCTTC. Its protein product is CASSHRVHYGYTF.

The rearrangement links TRBV4-1 to TRBJ1-1, with D perhaps matching TRBD1 (5 bases). V lost 3 bases and J lost 5, with 10 bases in between. Germline CDR1 and CDR2: MGHRA and YSYEKL. The CDR3 runs to 13 residues. The CDR3 here is CASSHGGRTEAFF. As DNA, the CDR3 is TGCGCCAGCAGCCACGGGGGAAGGACTGAAGCTTTCTTT.

This chain joins TRBV27 and TRBJ2-1, with 8 bases identical to TRBD2. CDR1 and CDR2 (germline): MNHEY, SMNVEV (reference sequence). J lost 4 bases, V lost 3 bases, and 2 bases had no gene match. This CDR3 is built from 14 residues. The CDR3 is CASSFGGAYNEQFF. DNA of the CDR3: TGTGCCAGCAGTTTCGGGGGGGCATACAATGAGCAGTTCTTC.

The J gene is TRBJ2-2, the V gene TRBV5-8, with no clear D. Germline V gene lookup returns CDR1 SGHTS and CDR2 YDEGEE. V was shortened by 3 bases and J by 5 bases, with 2 bases between the two germline ends. This CDR3 comprises 11 residues. For the CDR3, the DNA is TGTGCCAGCAGCTCAACCGGGGAGCTGTTTTTT. Its translation is CASSSTGELFF.

In its sample, this clone was seen a few times. The sample carries other DNA sequences with the same CDR3. The chain carries TRBV7-2 and TRBJ1-5; maybe TRBD1 (5 bases). The germline CDR1 and CDR2 sequences are SGHTA and FQGNSA. This CDR3 comprises 15 residues. Between the trimmed V and J ends, which lost 1 base and 1 base, there was a span of 8 bases. The CDR3 nucleotides are TGTGCCAGCAGCTTAGGGGGGGGGAGCAATCAGCCCCAGCATTTT. This gives the protein CASSLGGGSNQPQHF.

This chain connects TRBV10-3 to TRBJ1-1; the match to TRBD1 covers 7 bases. The CDR3 length is 17 residues. V lost 2 bases to trimming and J lost 10 bases; unmatched junction nucleotides: 19. The V gene's germline CDR1 is ENHRY and CDR2 SYGVKD. CDR3: CAISERRGPGQSFRAFF. For the CDR3, the DNA is TGTGCCATCAGTGAGAGAAGGGGACCGGGACAGAGTTTTAGAGCTTTCTTT.

This chain joins TRBV30 and TRBJ1-2; TRBD1 is a possible D gene (6 bases). Germline CDR1 and CDR2: GTSNPN and SVGIG (reference sequence). This CDR3 contains 14 residues. V lost 0 bases and J lost 7, with 15 bases in between. In DNA, the CDR3 is TGTGCCTGGAGTGTATCCCAGGGGTGGGGTGGCTACACCTTC. As protein: CAWSVSQGWGGYTF.

The chain has TRBV19 and TRBJ1-4, with D possibly TRBD1 on 5 matching bases. From germline, CDR1 is LNHDA and CDR2 SQIVND (reference sequence). This CDR3 has 14 residues. The V and J ends lost 3 bases and 7 bases respectively, with 12 bases between them. CDR3 DNA sequence: TGTGCCAGTAGTATCCCTCCCGGGGGTGAAAAACTGTTTTTT. It specifies CASSIPPGGEKLFF.